These 30 T cell receptor beta chains were sequenced from one sample in a study of cytotoxic CD8 clonotypes in ibrutinib-treated CLL. Clones were sequenced by immunoSEQ multiplex PCR, and TCRdb holds only the in-frame ones, with some missing. The table records more than 70,000 clones, roughly 83% of them present only once. This specimen consisted of PBMCs, obtained after 12 months of ibrutinib treatment. These receptors originate from a human donor with chronic lymphocytic leukemia.

The chain links TRBV5-1 to TRBJ1-2; tentatively, D is TRBD1 (6 bases). The germline V and J ends were trimmed by 3 bases and 7 bases, with 13 bases remaining between them. Germline values: CDR1 SGHRS, CDR2 YFSETQ. The CDR3 loop spans 13 amino acids. CDR3 loop: CASSSPGGPGYTF. CDR3 nucleotide sequence: TGCGCCAGCAGCTCCCCTGGGGGGCCTGGCTACACCTTC. Drawing the rest from reference TRBV5-1 and TRBJ1-2, the complete variable domain is KAGVTQTPRYLIKTRGQQVTLSCSPISGHRSVSWYQQTPGQGLQFLFEYFSETQRNKGNFPGRFSGRQFSNSRSEMNVSTLELGDSALYLCASSSPGGPGYTFGSGTRLTVV.

A single count supports this clone. V gene TRBV25-1 combines with J gene TRBJ1-1, with D possibly TRBD1 on 6 matching bases. The CDR3 totals 14 residues. Germline V gene lookup returns CDR1 MGHDK and CDR2 SYGVNS. Between the trimmed V and J ends, which lost 3 bases and 7 bases, there was a span of 15 bases. The CDR3 nucleotides read TGTGCCAGCAGTGACCATGGGGGGGCGAGTGAAGCTTTCTTT. This codes for CASSDHGGASEAFF. Full variable domain (remainder filled in from reference TRBV25-1 and TRBJ1-1): EADIYQTPRYLVIGTGKKITLECSQTMGHDKMYWYQQDPGMELHLIHYSYGVNSTEKGDLSSESTVSRIRTEHFPLTLESARPSHTSQYLCASSDHGGASEAFFGQGTRLTVV.

The J gene is TRBJ1-1, the V gene TRBV18; 8 bases are a match to TRBD1. Germline V gives CDR1 KGHSH, CDR2 LQKENI. This CDR3 spans 14 amino acids. With 3 bases clipped from V and 3 bases from J, the junction kept 3 bases outside the gene matches. The CDR3 DNA follows: TGTGCCAGCTCACCTTCGACAGGGGACACTGAAGCTTTCTTT. Translated, it gives CASSPSTGDTEAFF.

This clone was observed a handful of times. The V call is TRBV7-6, the J call TRBJ2-4; 7 bases agree with TRBD2. V shed 1 base and J 5 bases; nucleotides not matched to a gene: 8. Germline V CDR1 and CDR2: SGHVS, FNYEAQ. The CDR3 runs 16 residues. The CDR3 spells CASSLGGSSGQNIQYF. CDR3 DNA sequence: TGTGCCAGCAGCTTAGGGGGGTCTAGCGGCCAAAACATTCAGTACTTC.

The chain has TRBV29-1 and TRBJ2-2; D might be TRBD1 (6 bases). Germline loops: CDR1 SQVTM, CDR2 ANQGSEA. V lost 4 bases, J lost 1 base, and 7 bases lay in between. The CDR3 loop spans 13 amino acids. The CDR3 loop reads CSVGTVNTGELFF. In DNA form, the CDR3 reads TGCAGCGTTGGGACAGTGAACACCGGGGAGCTGTTTTTT.

The chain has TRBV19 and TRBJ2-6, with 14 positions matching TRBD2. V trimming: 4 bases; J trimming: 0 bases; junction bases outside the gene matches: 5. CDR3 size: 19 residues. From germline, CDR1 is LNHDA and CDR2 SQIVND (reference sequence). CDR3 in amino acids: CASSKGLAGALSGANVLTF. The CDR3 DNA reads as TGTGCCAGTAGTAAGGGACTAGCGGGAGCGCTCTCTGGGGCCAACGTCCTGACTTTC.

In the case of this clone: A junction end diverges from the germline sequence, so it may reflect a read error. V is TRBV7-8 and J is TRBJ2-7; 7 bases map to TRBD1. The CDR3 runs to 14 residues. Germline V lookup: CDR1 SGHVS, CDR2 FQNEAQ. The CDR3 region is CASSYDRQGGGFVF. The CDR3 DNA reads as TGTGCCAGCAGCTACGACCGACAGGGTGGTGGCTTCGTCTTC. The variable domain in full, completed from reference TRBV7-8 and TRBJ2-7, reads GAGVSQSPRYKVAKRGQDVALRCDPISGHVSLFWYQQALGQGPEFLTYFQNEAQLDKSGLPSDRFFAERPEGSVSTLKIQRTQQEDSAVYLCASSYDRQGGGFVFGPGTRLTVT.

DNA for the CDR3: TGTGCCAGCAGTGAAGGAGGGGGGCGGGAGACCCAGTACTTC. This gives the protein CASSEGGGRETQYF. The rearrangement uses TRBV25-1 and TRBJ2-5; D is possibly TRBD1 or TRBD2 (6 bases each). Trimming shortened V by 2 bases and J by 5 bases, and 12 bases separated the two germline ends. CDR1 and CDR2 from the germline V gene are MGHDK and SYGVNS. The CDR3 is made up of 14 amino acids.

In nucleotides, the CDR3 is TGTGCCAGTAGTATCGGCGAGAGCAATCAGCCCCAGCATTTT. Translating it yields CASSIGESNQPQHF. V gene TRBV19 combines with J gene TRBJ1-5; D ambiguous. The CDR3 is made up of 14 amino acids. Trimming took off 3 bases at V and 1 base at J, with 7 bases between the two ends. Germline V CDR1 and CDR2: LNHDA, SQIVND (reference sequence).

The table lists this clone with a few counts. The rearrangement uses TRBV29-1 and TRBJ1-2, with D possibly TRBD1 on 6 matching bases. The CDR3 sequence is 11 residues long. The V gene's germline CDR1 is SQVTM and CDR2 ANQGSEA. Trimming removed 4 bases at V and 4 bases at J, with 7 bases between. The CDR3 sequence: CSVVGAYGYTF. As DNA, the CDR3 is TGCAGCGTTGTGGGGGCCTATGGCTACACCTTC.

The chain carries TRBV28 and TRBJ1-2; TRBD1 matches 12 bases. The CDR3 length is 14 residues. V lost 5 bases, J lost 7 bases, and 5 bases stayed unmatched. Germline V gene sequence: CDR1 MDHEN, CDR2 SYDVKM. The CDR3 region is CASSTGTGGLGYTF. CDR3 nucleotide sequence: TGTGCCAGCAGTACCGGGACAGGGGGCCTTGGCTACACCTTC.

The rearrangement joins TRBV4-2 to TRBJ2-3; D ambiguous. The CDR3 is made up of 13 amino acids. V was cut by 4 bases and J by 8 bases, with 13 bases left in between. Germline V CDR1 and CDR2: LGHNA, YNFKEQ. The CDR3 sequence is CASSPGPEVTQYF. CDR3 DNA sequence: TGTGCCAGCAGCCCCGGTCCTGAGGTTACGCAGTATTTT.

The CDR3: CASARDGGWEQYF. The CDR3 bases are TGTGCCAGCGCCCGGGACGGCGGGTGGGAGCAGTACTTC. The chain joins TRBV28 to TRBJ2-7; D possibly uses TRBD1 or TRBD2 (5 bases each). Deletions cut 8 bases from V and 7 bases from J, with 18 bases between. The CDR3 is made up of 13 amino acids. Germline V gene lookup returns CDR1 MDHEN and CDR2 SYDVKM.

This clone occurred once. CDR3 coding DNA: TGCGCCAGCAACAATGGACTAGCGGGAAGTGAGCAGTTCTTC. It codes for CASNNGLAGSEQFF. The chain uses TRBV5-1 and TRBJ2-1; TRBD2 matches 12 bases. Losses at the gene ends were 6 bases for V and 9 bases for J; bases not matched to a gene: 7. This CDR3 is built from 14 residues. The germline gives CDR1 SGHRS, CDR2 YFSETQ.

In its sample, this clone was seen a few times. V and J are TRBV7-6 and TRBJ1-6, with unresolved D. The CDR3 loop spans 16 amino acids. Looked up from germline, CDR1 is SGHVS and CDR2 is FNYEAQ. V was pared by 0 bases and J by 9 bases, with 15 bases between. The CDR3 coding sequence is TGTGCCAGCAGCTTAGCGGCGCAGCCGCTCCCTTCACCCCTCCACTTT. It yields the protein CASSLAAQPLPSPLHF.

The J gene is TRBJ1-2, the V gene TRBV6-1; 8 bases fit TRBD1. Germline V gene sequence: CDR1 MNHNS, CDR2 SASEGT. V gave up 7 bases and J gave up 8 bases; unmatched junction bases: 9. The CDR3 totals 13 residues. This chain's CDR3 is CASTEGQGTGYTF. The CDR3 bases are TGTGCCAGCACCGAAGGACAGGGAACCGGCTACACCTTC.

The J gene is TRBJ2-3, the V gene TRBV5-6; weak D call: TRBD2 (6 bases). The CDR3 totals 14 residues. V gave up 1 base and J gave up 5 bases, with 11 bases separating them. Germline values: CDR1 SGHDT, CDR2 YYEEEE. The CDR3 DNA sequence: TGTGCCAGCAGCTTGTGGGGTAGCGGAGATACGCAGTATTTT. Encoded protein: CASSLWGSGDTQYF.

The chain couples TRBV27 to TRBJ2-7; unclear D gene. Germline V CDR1 and CDR2: MNHEY, SMNVEV (reference sequence). The CDR3 contains 13 residues. V shed 7 bases and J shed 1 base, with 11 bases lying between them. In DNA form, the CDR3 reads TGTGCCAGCACCCCCGTGGGATCCTACGAGCAGTACTTC. Its translation is CASTPVGSYEQYF.

The rearrangement links TRBV7-2 to TRBJ2-2; 9 positions match TRBD1. The CDR3 consists of 15 residues. Germline loops: CDR1 SGHTA, CDR2 FQGNSA. J was trimmed by 4 bases and V by 3 bases; bases with no gene match: 3. Here the CDR3 DNA reads TGTGCCAGCAGCTTGGGACAGGGTAGCACCGGGGAGCTGTTTTTT. Its protein is CASSLGQGSTGELFF. The full variable domain, with the rest looked up from reference TRBV7-2 and TRBJ2-2, is GAGVSQSPSNKVTEKGKDVELRCDPISGHTALYWYRQSLGQGLEFLIYFQGNSAPDKSGLPSDRFSAERTGGSVSTLTIQRTQQEDSAVYLCASSLGQGSTGELFFGEGSRLTVL.

The genes are TRBV9 and TRBJ2-7, with TRBD1 matching 11 bases. Unmatched junction bases numbered 3, after V lost 2 bases and J lost 2 bases. Germline assignment: CDR1 SGDLS and CDR2 YYNGEE. This CDR3 is 15 amino acids long. CDR3 bases: TGTGCCAGCAGCGTCGGGACAGGGGGACCCTACGAGCAGTACTTC. Translated: CASSVGTGGPYEQYF.

J is TRBJ1-1 and V is TRBV7-2; D ambiguous. Germline CDR1 SGHTA, CDR2 FQGNSA. This CDR3 has 12 amino acids. V was shortened by 2 bases and J by 4 bases, with 5 bases between the two germline ends. This CDR3 reads CASSLLATEAFF. As DNA, the CDR3 is TGTGCCAGCAGCTTATTGGCCACTGAAGCTTTCTTT.

This chain joins TRBV7-2 and TRBJ1-2, with D maybe TRBD1 (5 bases). The V gene lost 1 base and the J gene lost 3 bases, with 18 bases spanning the gap. Germline loops: CDR1 SGHTA, CDR2 FQGNSA. The CDR3 is 17 residues long. The CDR3 DNA is TGTGCCAGCAGCTTAGGTGGGCGGTCCGGGGGGTACTATGGCTACACCTTC. It codes for CASSLGGRSGGYYGYTF.

The V and J genes are TRBV7-9 and TRBJ1-3; D is perhaps TRBD1 (5 bases). Germline V gene sequence: CDR1 SEHNR, CDR2 FQNEAQ (reference sequence). The CDR3 runs 13 residues. V was pared by 4 bases and J by 2 bases, with 6 bases between. This CDR3 reads CASSWGTGNTIYF. The CDR3 DNA follows: TGTGCCAGCAGCTGGGGGACTGGAAACACCATATATTTT.

This chain links TRBV5-4 with TRBJ1-3; D uncertain. Germline CDR1 SGHNT, CDR2 YYREEE (reference sequence). The CDR3 is 15 amino acids. Trimming shortened V by 4 bases and J by 8 bases, and 19 bases separated the two germline ends. CDR3 protein: CASSPAGSMRDTIYF. The CDR3 DNA reads TGTGCCAGCAGCCCCGCCGGGTCCATGAGGGACACCATATATTTT. The full variable domain, its missing parts supplied by reference TRBV5-4 and TRBJ1-3, is ETGVTQSPTHLIKTRGQQVTLRCSSQSGHNTVSWYQQALGQGPQFIFQYYREEENGRGNFPPRFSGLQFPNYSSELNVNALELDDSALYLCASSPAGSMRDTIYFGEGSWLTVV.

This chain links TRBV5-6 with TRBJ2-5, with TRBD1 as a possible D gene (5 bases). V was shortened by 1 base and J by 4 bases, with 8 bases between the two germline ends. The CDR3 is 13 residues long. CDR1 and CDR2 (germline): SGHDT, YYEEEE. The CDR3 DNA sequence: TGTGCCAGCAGCTTGCCCCAGGGAGAGACCCAGTACTTC. This encodes CASSLPQGETQYF.

A few counts support this clone. J is TRBJ2-3 and V is TRBV7-2; D gene ambiguous. V was trimmed by 0 bases and J by 1 base, leaving 8 bases between them. This CDR3 contains 15 residues. CDR1 and CDR2 (germline): SGHTA, FQGNSA. CDR3 residues: CASSLAGLRTDTQYF. The CDR3 DNA is TGTGCCAGCAGCTTAGCGGGTCTCCGCACAGATACGCAGTATTTT.

V and J are TRBV9 and TRBJ2-1, with TRBD2 identical over 9 bases. Germline V gives CDR1 SGDLS, CDR2 YYNGEE. V lost 0 bases and J lost 4; bases outside the gene matches: 2. CDR3 length: 15 residues. The DNA of the CDR3 is TGTGCCAGCAGCGTAGAGACTAGCGGTTACAATGAGCAGTTCTTC. Amino acids: CASSVETSGYNEQFF.

The chain recombines TRBV7-2 with TRBJ2-3; TRBD2 aligns across 8 bases. Germline assignment: CDR1 SGHTA and CDR2 FQGNSA. V gave up 0 bases and J gave up 4 bases; unmatched junction bases: 9. There are 17 residues in the CDR3. The CDR3 region has the DNA TGTGCCAGCAGCTTAGCCCCTTCCGGGACTAGGGCAGATACGCAGTATTTT. Encoded protein: CASSLAPSGTRADTQYF.

This clone turned up a few times. The chain joins TRBV7-9 to TRBJ1-5; D not certain. The CDR3 has 14 residues. Germline V lookup: CDR1 SEHNR, CDR2 FQNEAQ (reference sequence). V shed 7 bases and J shed 2 bases, with 12 bases lying between them. Written as DNA, the CDR3 is TGTGCCAGCACCCGCGGAGCGGGCAATCAGCCCCAGCATTTT. It specifies CASTRGAGNQPQHF. Variable domain in full (rest from reference TRBV7-9 and TRBJ1-5): DTGVSQNPRHKITKRGQNVTFRCDPISEHNRLYWYRQTLGQGPEFLTYFQNEAQLEKSRLLSDRFSAERPKGSFSTLEIQRTEQGDSAMYLCASTRGAGNQPQHFGDGTRLSIL.

The chain carries TRBV5-1 and TRBJ2-2; 10 bases are a match to TRBD2. This CDR3 spans 15 amino acids. Germline values: CDR1 SGHRS, CDR2 YFSETQ. Unmatched junction bases numbered 3, after V lost 6 bases and J lost 1 base. This CDR3 is CASTSGSGNTGELFF. Written as DNA, the CDR3 is TGCGCCAGCACTAGCGGGAGTGGGAACACCGGGGAGCTGTTTTTT. Full variable domain (remainder filled in from reference TRBV5-1 and TRBJ2-2): KAGVTQTPRYLIKTRGQQVTLSCSPISGHRSVSWYQQTPGQGLQFLFEYFSETQRNKGNFPGRFSGRQFSNSRSEMNVSTLELGDSALYLCASTSGSGNTGELFFGEGSRLTVL.